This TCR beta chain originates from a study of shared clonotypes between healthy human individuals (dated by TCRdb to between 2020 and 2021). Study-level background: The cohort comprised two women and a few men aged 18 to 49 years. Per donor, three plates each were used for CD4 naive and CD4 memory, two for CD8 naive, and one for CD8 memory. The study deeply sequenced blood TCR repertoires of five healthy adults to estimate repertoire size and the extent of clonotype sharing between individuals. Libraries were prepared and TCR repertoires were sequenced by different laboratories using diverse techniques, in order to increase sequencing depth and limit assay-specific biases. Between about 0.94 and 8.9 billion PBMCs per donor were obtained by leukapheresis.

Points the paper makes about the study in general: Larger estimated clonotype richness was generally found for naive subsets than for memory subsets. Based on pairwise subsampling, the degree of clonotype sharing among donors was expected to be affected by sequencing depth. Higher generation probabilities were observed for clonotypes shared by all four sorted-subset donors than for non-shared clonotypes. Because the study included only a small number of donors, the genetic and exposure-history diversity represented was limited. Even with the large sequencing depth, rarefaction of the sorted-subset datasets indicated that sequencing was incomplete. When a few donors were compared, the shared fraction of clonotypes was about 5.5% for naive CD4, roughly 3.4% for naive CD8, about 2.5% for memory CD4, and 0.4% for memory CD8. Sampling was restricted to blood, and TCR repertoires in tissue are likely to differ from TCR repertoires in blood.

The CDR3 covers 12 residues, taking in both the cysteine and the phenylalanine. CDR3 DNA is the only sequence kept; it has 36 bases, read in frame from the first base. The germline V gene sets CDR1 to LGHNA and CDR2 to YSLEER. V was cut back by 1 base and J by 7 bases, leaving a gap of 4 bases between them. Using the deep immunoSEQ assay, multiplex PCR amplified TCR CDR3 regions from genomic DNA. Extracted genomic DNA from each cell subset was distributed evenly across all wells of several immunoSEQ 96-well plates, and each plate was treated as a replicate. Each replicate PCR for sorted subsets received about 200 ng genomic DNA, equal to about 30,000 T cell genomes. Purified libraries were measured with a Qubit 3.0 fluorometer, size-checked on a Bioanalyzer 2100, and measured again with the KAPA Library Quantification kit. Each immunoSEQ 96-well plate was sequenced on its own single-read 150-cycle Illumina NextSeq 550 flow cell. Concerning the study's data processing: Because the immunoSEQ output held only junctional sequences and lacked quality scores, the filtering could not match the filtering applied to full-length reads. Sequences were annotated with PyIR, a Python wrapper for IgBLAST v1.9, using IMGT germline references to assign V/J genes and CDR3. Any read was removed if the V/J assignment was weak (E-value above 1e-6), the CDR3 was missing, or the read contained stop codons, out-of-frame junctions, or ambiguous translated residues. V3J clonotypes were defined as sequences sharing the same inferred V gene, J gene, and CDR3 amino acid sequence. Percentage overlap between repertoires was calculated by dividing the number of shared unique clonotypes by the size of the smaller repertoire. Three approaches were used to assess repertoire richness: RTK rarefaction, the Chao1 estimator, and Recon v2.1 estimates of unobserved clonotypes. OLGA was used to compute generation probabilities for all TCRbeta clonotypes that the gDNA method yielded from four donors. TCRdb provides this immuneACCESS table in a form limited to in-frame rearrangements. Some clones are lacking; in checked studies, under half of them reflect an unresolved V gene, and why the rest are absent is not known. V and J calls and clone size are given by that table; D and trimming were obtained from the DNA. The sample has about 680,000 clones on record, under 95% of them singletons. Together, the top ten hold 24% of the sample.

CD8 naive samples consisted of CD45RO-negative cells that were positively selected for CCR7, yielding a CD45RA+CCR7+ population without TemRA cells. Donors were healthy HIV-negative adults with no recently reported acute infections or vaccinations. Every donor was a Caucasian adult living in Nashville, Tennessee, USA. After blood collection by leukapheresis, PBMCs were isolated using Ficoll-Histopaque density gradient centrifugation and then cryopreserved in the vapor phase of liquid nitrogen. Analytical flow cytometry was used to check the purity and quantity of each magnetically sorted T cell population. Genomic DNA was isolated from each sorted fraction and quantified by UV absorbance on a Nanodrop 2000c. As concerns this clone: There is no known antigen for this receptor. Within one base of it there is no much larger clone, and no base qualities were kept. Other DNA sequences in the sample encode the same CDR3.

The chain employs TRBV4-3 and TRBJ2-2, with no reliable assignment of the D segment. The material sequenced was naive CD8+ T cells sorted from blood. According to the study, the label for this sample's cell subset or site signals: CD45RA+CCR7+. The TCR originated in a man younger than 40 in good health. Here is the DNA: TGCGCCAGCAGCCAAGGTGTCGGGGAGCTGTTTTTT. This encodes CASSQGVGELFF.